The clone carrying this TCR beta chain was counted between two and nine times. The entry originates in a study of T-cell memory formation after mild COVID-19. In TCRdb, the 5' RACE reads were re-called with MiXCR into one record per CDR3 protein. The sample yields 550,000 to 700,000 distinct CDR3 sequences, approximately 19% seen once. The germline CDR1 and CDR2 sequences are DFQATT and SNEGSKA (reference sequence). This CDR3 comprises 17 residues. Trimming removed 1 base at V and 4 bases at J, with 22 bases between. This chain connects TRBV20-1 to TRBJ1-2; the D gene is possibly TRBD1 (5 bases). The sequenced material came from PBMCs or a T cell subset sorted from them (not recorded which). This TCR was recovered from an adult woman who had mild COVID-19 (a few samples of this study predate the infection). Cell type and time point are not known. The CDR3 spells CSARGRGRASISYGYTF. In DNA form, the CDR3 reads TGCAGTGCTAGAGGGAGGGGCAGGGCGTCCATTAGCTATGGCTACACCTTC.